The following is a T cell receptor (beta chain) sequence with its context. Positive CCR7 selection of CD45RO-negative cells yielded the naive CD8 cells, and terminally differentiated effector memory CD45RA+ cells were excluded. Methods used by the authors: ImmunoSEQ output held junction-only sequences without quality scores, so filtering differed. This table comes from immunoSEQ multiplex PCR, and its TCRdb copy is limited to in-frame clones, with some not included. V and J calls and clone size are given by that table; D and trimming were obtained from the DNA. The data contain about 2 million clones, less than 95% of them singletons. This entry comes from a study of shared clonotypes between healthy human individuals. Looked up from germline, CDR1 is MNHEY and CDR2 is SMNVEV (reference sequence). The CDR3 extends over 13 amino acids. V was shortened by 2 bases and J by 1 base, with 6 bases between the two germline ends.

V is TRBV27 and J is TRBJ2-7; D unresolved. The sequence was collected from a man between 18 and 29 years old in good health. Sequencing was performed on naive CD8+ T cells sorted from blood. CDR3 in DNA: TGTGCCAGCAGTTTACGCAGATCCTACGAGCAGTACTTC. Protein sequence: CASSLRRSYEQYF.